Below, 8 T cell receptor beta chains from the same sample are listed, as sequenced in a study of T cell changes during pregnancy in multiple sclerosis. Here immunoSEQ multiplex PCR was the method, and the copy in TCRdb shows in-frame clones only, minus some. The sample shows about 20,000 clones, approximately 91% of them seen only once. Source: CD8+ T cells from peripheral blood mononuclear cells, taken after pregnancy. These receptors were obtained from a female donor in good health, enrolled as a control in a pregnancy study.

The rearrangement uses TRBV9 and TRBJ2-7, with 7 bases aligning to TRBD2. CDR1 SGDLS and CDR2 YYNGEE come from the germline V gene. J gave up 2 bases and V 1 base, and 3 bases lay outside the gene matches. The CDR3 extends over 14 amino acids. DNA for the CDR3: TGTGCCAGCAGCGTATCTAGCGGCACCTACGAGCAGTACTTC. Its protein is CASSVSSGTYEQYF.

The chain is built from TRBV7-9 and TRBJ1-1; no reliable D call. CDR3 length equals 12 residues. Trimming took 4 bases from V and 4 from J, leaving 7 bases between them. Germline lookup yields CDR1 SEHNR and CDR2 FQNEAQ (reference sequence). CDR3 sequence: CASSWSGTEAFF. The CDR3 nucleotides read TGTGCCAGCAGCTGGTCCGGCACTGAAGCTTTCTTT.

The chain employs TRBV7-9 and TRBJ1-1, with a weak D call TRBD1 (5 bases). CDR1 and CDR2 from the germline V gene are SEHNR and FQNEAQ (reference sequence). The CDR3 totals 15 residues. V gave up 5 bases and J gave up 11 bases, with 24 bases separating them. This CDR3 reads CASSPDYGTGAVAFF. The DNA for the CDR3 is TGTGCCAGCAGCCCGGACTACGGAACAGGAGCAGTGGCTTTCTTT.

The gene calls are TRBV27 and TRBJ1-1; possible D gene TRBD1, 5 bases. The CDR3 loop spans 13 amino acids. Trimming removed 5 bases at V and 0 bases at J, with 7 bases between. Germline CDR1 reads MNHEY; CDR2 reads SMNVEV (reference sequence). The CDR3 nucleotides read TGTGCCAGCAGTCAGGGATTGAACACTGAAGCTTTCTTT. Protein sequence: CASSQGLNTEAFF.

This sequence joins TRBV5-1 and TRBJ2-2; D possibly corresponds to TRBD2 (6 bases). The ends were cut back, 4 bases at V and 3 bases at J, with 13 bases in the middle. The length of the CDR3 is 15 residues. CDR1 and CDR2 (germline): SGHRS, YFSETQ. The CDR3 protein is CASSKTSSYTGELFF. DNA for the CDR3: TGCGCCAGCAGCAAAACTAGCTCCTACACCGGGGAGCTGTTTTTT.

The chain has TRBV30 and TRBJ1-4; 9 positions agree with TRBD1. Unmatched junction bases numbered 5, after V lost 3 bases and J lost 6 bases. From germline, CDR1 is GTSNPN and CDR2 SVGIG (reference sequence). This CDR3 comprises 14 residues. The CDR3 nucleotides are TGTGCCTGGAGAATACAGGGGGCCCATGAAAAACTGTTTTTT. Translation gives CAWRIQGAHEKLFF.

This clone was observed once. V gene TRBV10-3 combines with J gene TRBJ2-5, with TRBD2 matching over 9 bases. The CDR3 consists of 16 residues. CDR1 is ENHRY and CDR2 is SYGVKD in the germline V gene. Unmatched junction bases numbered 8, after V lost 4 bases and J lost 2 bases. Written as DNA, the CDR3 is TGTGCCATCAGTGGGCGGGAGGGCCTGGAACAAGAGACCCAGTACTTC. It codes for CAISGREGLEQETQYF.

The chain couples TRBV7-2 to TRBJ2-4, with D uncertain. Germline lookup yields CDR1 SGHTA and CDR2 FQGNSA. This CDR3 is built from 13 residues. Trimming shortened V by 7 bases and J by 6 bases, and 13 bases separated the two germline ends. This chain's CDR3 is CASKTAGRNIQYF. As DNA, the CDR3 is TGTGCCAGCAAAACAGCCGGAAGAAACATTCAGTACTTC.